This is a list of T cell receptor beta chains from one sample in a study of cytomegalovirus exposure and HLA in healthy donors. The table came from immunoSEQ multiplex PCR; TCRdb's copy has only in-frame clones and leaves some out. The sample lists 150,000 to 200,000 clones, 86% occurring once. The source material was PBMCs. Receptors originate from a woman aged 18-29 years in good health and CMV-seronegative. Both conserved end residues are part of each CDR3. Each record gives: V gene, D gene, J gene, clone size, CDR3 length, CDR3 DNA, CDR3 protein. A D gene is named only where the DNA matches it firmly. Size tells how often a clone was seen (once, few, many) or the class of an expanded clone, and some rows leave it out.

TRBV10-1	-	TRBJ1-1	-	16	TGCGCCAGCAGCCAAACGCGGGGCAAAAGGTCCACTGAAGCTTTCTTT	CASSQTRGKRSTEAFF
TRBV10-3	TRBD2	TRBJ2-7	-	15	TGTGCCATCAGAGTGACTAGCGGGGGGTCCTACGAGCAGTACTTC	CAIRVTSGGSYEQYF
TRBV10-3	TRBD1	TRBJ1-3	-	17	TGTGCCATCAGGAACGACAAGGGGACAGCCTCGGGGGACACCATATATTTT	CAIRNDKGTASGDTIYF
TRBV6-6	TRBD2	TRBJ2-1	-	15	TGTGCCAGCATCGGGGGGACCAGCGGGGAGTACGAGCAGTTCTTC	CASIGGTSGEYEQFF
TRBV6-6	TRBD2	TRBJ2-1	-	13	TGTGCCAGCAGTACATTAGCGGGGGGCAGACTGGTCTTC	CASSTLAGGRLVF
TRBV5-6	-	TRBJ1-5	-	15	TGTGCCAGCAGCTTAGGTTGGGGGGGAGGTCAGCCCCAGCATTTT	CASSLGWGGGQPQHF
TRBV6-6	-	TRBJ1-5	once	14	TGTGCCAGCAGTTTCTACCTAGAAACACAGCCCCAGCATTTT	CASSFYLETQPQHF
TRBV29-1	TRBD1	TRBJ1-1	-	13	TGCAGCGCCCGGGGACAGGGGGTCGGTGAAGCTTTCTTT	CSARGQGVGEAFF
TRBV28	TRBD1	TRBJ2-7	-	17	TGTGCCAGCAGTCACCACCTCGACAGGGGGCGTTCCTACGAGCAGTACTTC	CASSHHLDRGRSYEQYF
TRBV30	TRBD1	TRBJ1-3	-	14	TGTGCCTGGAGTTTTAACAGGGGGCGGAACACCATATATTTT	CAWSFNRGRNTIYF
TRBV7-6	-	TRBJ2-1	-	15	TGTGCCAGCAGCTTAGCGACTAGACCTATTAATGAGCAGTTCTTC	CASSLATRPINEQFF
TRBV11-2	-	TRBJ2-3	-	15	TGTGCCAGCAGCTTAGGAGGCAGCCCTGGGGATACGCAGTATTTT	CASSLGGSPGDTQYF
TRBV12-5	-	TRBJ2-1	-	18	TGTGCTAGTGGTTTGGGACTAGTAGGACGGGTGTTCGGTGGTGAGCAGTTCTTC	CASGLGLVGRVFGGEQFF
TRBV28	TRBD2	TRBJ2-3	once	14	TGTGCCAGCACCTCTTCCCCCGGGGGGGATACGCAGTATTTT	CASTSSPGGDTQYF
TRBV15	-	TRBJ2-7	-	14	TGTGCCACCATATTGACAGGAAGTATGTACGAGCAGTACTTC	CATILTGSMYEQYF
TRBV2	TRBD1	TRBJ1-1	-	16	TGTGCCAGCAGTGAAGGGAGAGACAGGGGAGGCGCTGAAGCTTTCTTT	CASSEGRDRGGAEAFF
TRBV5-1	-	TRBJ2-5	-	13	TGCGCCAGCAGCTTTGGTAGCCAAGAGACCCAGTACTTC	CASSFGSQETQYF
TRBV12-5	-	TRBJ2-1	-	15	TGTGCTAGTGGTTCAAACGGGAGAGTGGCCAATGAGCAGTTCTTC	CASGSNGRVANEQFF
TRBV4-1	TRBD2	TRBJ2-7	-	17	TGCGCCAGCAGCCAACCCAGGACTAGCGGGATCACCTACGAGCAGTACTTC	CASSQPRTSGITYEQYF
TRBV4-3	TRBD1	TRBJ2-1	-	15	TGCGCCAGCAGCGGGCGACAGGGGGCCGGCAATGAGCAGTTCTTC	CASSGRQGAGNEQFF
TRBV7-3	-	TRBJ1-1	-	14	TGTGCCAGCAGCTTATCCCGGGGGACCACTGAAGCTTTCTTT	CASSLSRGTTEAFF
TRBV6-4	TRBD2	TRBJ2-3	-	15	TGTGCCAGCAGTCCTAGCGGGGGGGCCGCAGATACGCAGTATTTT	CASSPSGGAADTQYF
TRBV4-3	TRBD1	TRBJ2-1	once	15	TGCGCCAGCTCCCCCCGGGACAGGGTTTTCAATGAGCAGTTCTTC	CASSPRDRVFNEQFF
TRBV21-1	-	TRBJ2-7	-	13	TGTGCCAGCATGTCAAGGAGGCCCTACGAGCAGTACTTC	CASMSRRPYEQYF
TRBV12-2	-	TRBJ2-7	few	14	TGTGCAAGTCGCTTATCGCGGGGACCCTACGAGCAGTACTTC	CASRLSRGPYEQYF
TRBV4-1	TRBD2	TRBJ2-3	-	16	TGCGCCAGCAGCCAAAGCGGGAGGGCTACCACAGATACGCAGTATTTT	CASSQSGRATTDTQYF
TRBV27	TRBD1	TRBJ1-2	-	16	TGTGCCAGCAGTTCCCGGGACAGGGGAAATGACTATGGCTACACCTTC	CASSSRDRGNDYGYTF
TRBV4-3	-	TRBJ2-7	-	13	TGCGCCAGCAGCCAAGACACAGATTACGAGCAGTACTTC	CASSQDTDYEQYF
TRBV9	-	TRBJ2-1	once	13	TGTGCCAGCAGCCAGGGGGACTGGAATGAGCAGTTCTTC	CASSQGDWNEQFF
TRBV2	-	TRBJ1-2	-	14	TGTGCCAGCAGTGAAGCGCGAGGGTTGGATGGCTACACCTTC	CASSEARGLDGYTF
TRBV18	TRBD1	TRBJ2-2	-	15	TGTGCCAGCTCACTATGGACAGGGAACACCGGGGAGCTGTTTTTT	CASSLWTGNTGELFF
TRBV19	-	TRBJ2-3	-	15	TGTGCCAGTAGTAATGGGGGCGCGAGGACAGATACGCAGTATTTT	CASSNGGARTDTQYF
TRBV19	TRBD1	TRBJ1-5	-	19	TGTGCCAGTAGCAAGGGGGACAGGGGGCTGAGGTGGAGCAATCAGCCCCAGCATTTT	CASSKGDRGLRWSNQPQHF
TRBV11-1	-	TRBJ2-5	-	15	TGTGCCAGCAGCCTAGCCTGGGGGACTCAAGAGACCCAGTACTTC	CASSLAWGTQETQYF
TRBV5-1	-	TRBJ1-3	-	14	TGCGCCAGCAGCCCAGGGGTTTACGGAAACACCATATATTTT	CASSPGVYGNTIYF
TRBV5-1	TRBD1	TRBJ2-3	-	17	TGCGCCAGCAGCGCCCCCCCGGGACAGGGATGGAAAGATACGCAGTATTTT	CASSAPPGQGWKDTQYF
TRBV15	-	TRBJ1-5	-	15	TGTGCCACCAGCAGAGATCTCTTGGAGGGTCAGCCCCAGCATTTT	CATSRDLLEGQPQHF
TRBV10-3	TRBD1	TRBJ1-2	-	15	TGTGCCATCAGTGAGGGGACAGGGGCCAACTATGGCTACACCTTC	CAISEGTGANYGYTF
TRBV4-3	-	TRBJ2-6	-	15	TGCGCCAGCAGCCTTGACAGATCCGGGGCCAACGTCCTGACTTTC	CASSLDRSGANVLTF
TRBV4-2	TRBD2	TRBJ2-1	-	16	TGTGCCAGCAGCTCAGCCAGCGGGGGGGCCTACAATGAGCAGTTCTTC	CASSSASGGAYNEQFF
TRBV5-6	-	TRBJ1-6	-	14	TGTGCCAGCAGCTTGGATGAACAGGTTTCACCCCTCCACTTT	CASSLDEQVSPLHF
TRBV27	-	TRBJ2-3	-	13	TGTGCCAGCAGTTTACCAGGAGGGGATACGCAGTATTTT	CASSLPGGDTQYF
TRBV11-2	-	TRBJ2-7	-	18	TGTGCCAGCAGCTTAGATCGGAACAGGCGGCGGGGTCTCTACGAGCAGTACTTC	CASSLDRNRRRGLYEQYF
TRBV29-1	-	TRBJ2-1	-	14	TGCAGCGTTCGGGAGGAGGGGGGAATTGGTGAGCAGTTCTTC	CSVREEGGIGEQFF
TRBV11-2	TRBD2	TRBJ2-5	-	16	TGTGCCAGCAGCTTAGATACTAGCGGGAGGGCGGAGACCCAGTACTTC	CASSLDTSGRAETQYF
TRBV19	-	TRBJ1-5	-	16	TGTGCCAGTAGTATAGTATCCGGGCGGGGCAATCAGCCCCAGCATTTT	CASSIVSGRGNQPQHF
TRBV7-3	TRBD1	TRBJ1-2	-	12	TGTGCCAGCAGCCGGGACAGCGATGGCTACACCTTC	CASSRDSDGYTF